The subject of this entry is one TCR beta chain. Its target antigen remains unknown. Coverage ceases 3 residues before the CDR3 finishes, and the germline J gene fills in the end. Every participant had a single incident cervical HPV16 infection, and women with prevalent HPV16 infections were excluded. Cervical HPV DNA was detected with MY09/MY11 PCR, and genotyping was done by dot-blot hybridization. Around 16 mL of heparinized blood were centrifuged, and the buffy coat was aliquoted, frozen at -30°C, then stored at -80°C. Genomic DNA was extracted from buffy coat specimens using QIAGEN kits. The germline V gene (reference sequence) specifies PRHDT as CDR1 and FYEKMQ as CDR2. The junction shows trimming of 1 base on V and 0 bases on J, plus 18 bases between the germline ends. The CDR3 sequence holds 18 residues, the cysteine and phenylalanine included. The DNA has 45 bases, all within the CDR3, and is read from base 1.

This specimen comes from a study of T cells in women clearing cervical HPV infection (dated by TCRdb to the late 2010s). With regard to the full study: Cases were under 30 women with histologically confirmed HPV16-related CIN3 or worse, including a couple of invasive cancers. Controls were 25 or so women whose single incident HPV16 infection cleared within 12 months without precancer or cancer developing. Case blood was taken at the visit when the lesion was first identified, whereas control blood was taken when infection was no longer detected. For cases, the median interval between lesion detection and blood sampling was around 160 days, with an interquartile range of roughly 80 to 200 days. Since HLA typing was available for only a few women, HLA type could not be ruled out as a confounder. The exploratory proof-of-principle case-control study was nested within the Guanacaste HPV Natural History Study in Costa Rica and compared TCR repertoires across cervical HPV16 outcomes. Cases and controls were matched on year of sample collection and on age within five years. A median age of nearly 35 years was observed in cases versus roughly 40 in controls, and no significant differences in baseline characteristics were found. The parent cohort enrolled over 8,500 women aged 18 or older in Guanacaste, Costa Rica, in about 1993 to 1994 and followed the women for seven years. Five blinded duplicates per group were added as quality controls, giving 60 or so samples: about 50 participants and 10 replicates. Overall study outcomes, separate from this receptor: By combining richness with V gene abundances, random forest classifiers separated cases from controls with an estimated AUC of roughly 0.8. Across sequencing depths, CIN3+ cases showed significantly higher TCR repertoire richness than controls, but evenness did not differ between the groups. The cross-sectional design could not show whether the associations came before the infection or were a result of it, and neither effector/memory subsets nor HPV-specific T cells were isolated. Cases had lower TRBV6-7 relative abundance than controls (about 0.1% versus 0.15%; Bonferroni P = 0.0008). Because T-cell numbers per sample were unknown, differences in richness could reflect varying T-cell content rather than repertoire biology.

TCR beta CDR3 regions were amplified by multiplex PCR using the immunoSEQ assay from an average of 1200 ng genomic DNA per sample. The assay corrected primer bias using a complete synthetic TCR repertoire to establish an amplification baseline. The amplicons were sequenced on the Illumina platform. Regarding the original processing steps: Sequences were error-corrected by clustering with frequency ratios and a modified nearest-neighbor algorithm and were then analyzed in the immunoSEQ Analyzer with IMGT gene definitions. At each rarefaction depth, TCR richness and evenness were averaged across 20 rarefaction repeats, and samples with fewer sequences than that depth were excluded. Wilcoxon rank sum tests with FDR correction were used to compare relative abundances of V, D and J genes between the groups. For the blinded duplicates, the intraclass correlation was nearly 96% for TCR richness and averaged roughly 75% across some 66 gene segments. TCRdb re-hosts the immuneACCESS table, in-frame sequences only. Its copies lack some clones; in the studies checked, an unresolved V gene accounts for under half of them, and the cause for the rest is not known. Clone size and the V and J calls come from that table; the DNA yielded D and trimming. Per the sample table, the count is over 15,000 clones. The top ten clonotypes cover 16% of the sample.

Recombination joined TRBV13 with TRBJ1-2; no D gene is confidently identified. The specimen sequenced was blood buffy coat. The sequence derives from a woman aged 18 to 75 with a cervical HPV16 infection that either progressed to CIN3+ or cleared (not recorded which). CDR3 DNA, as far as it was read: TGTGCCAGCAGCTTAGCCGGGTCCCCCCAGCCTGCTAACTATGGC. Its protein product is CASSLAGSPQPANYG. The full-length CDR3 reads as CASSLAGSPQPANYGYTF.